Below, one T cell receptor beta chain is given with its context. Its antigen remains unknown. This sample stems from a study of cytomegalovirus exposure and HLA in healthy donors. Sequencing was performed with immunoSEQ multiplex PCR; in TCRdb, only in-frame clones are kept and a portion is missing. Of 100,000 to 130,000 clones listed, approximately 94% were seen once; the top ten hold roughly 0.67%. Study conclusions and caveats: One later analysis, an examination of the roughly 130 validation repertoires, found that first-cohort TCR clusters tended to co-occur in them.

V was shortened by 5 bases and J by 7 bases, with 11 bases between the two germline ends. This CDR3 contains 13 residues. Per germline, CDR1 LNHDA and CDR2 SQIVND (reference sequence). The origin of this receptor is a woman between 18 and 29 years old in good health and CMV-seronegative. V is TRBV19 and J is TRBJ2-2; the D gene is possibly TRBD1 (5 bases). Sequenced input: PBMCs. The chain's CDR3 is CASSSGLFGELFF. Here the CDR3 DNA reads TGTGCCAGTAGTTCAGGGTTGTTCGGGGAGCTGTTTTTT.